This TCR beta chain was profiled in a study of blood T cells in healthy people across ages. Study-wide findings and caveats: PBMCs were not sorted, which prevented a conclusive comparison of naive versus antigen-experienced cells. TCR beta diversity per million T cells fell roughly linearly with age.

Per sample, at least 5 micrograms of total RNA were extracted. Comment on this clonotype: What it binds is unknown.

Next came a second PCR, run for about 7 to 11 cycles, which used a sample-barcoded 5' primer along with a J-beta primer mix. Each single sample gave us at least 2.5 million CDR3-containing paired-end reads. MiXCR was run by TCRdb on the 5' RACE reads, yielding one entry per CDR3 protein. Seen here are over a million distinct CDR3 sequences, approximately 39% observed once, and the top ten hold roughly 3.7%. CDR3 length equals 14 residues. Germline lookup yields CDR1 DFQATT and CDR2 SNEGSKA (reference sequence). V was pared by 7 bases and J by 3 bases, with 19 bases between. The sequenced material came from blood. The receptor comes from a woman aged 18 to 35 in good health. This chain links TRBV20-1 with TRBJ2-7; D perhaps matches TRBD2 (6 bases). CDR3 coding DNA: TGCAGTGTGGGAGGAGCAGGTCGTAGCTACGAGCAGTACTTC. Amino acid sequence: CSVGGAGRSYEQYF.